The 17 T cell receptor beta chains presented below share a single source sample, sequenced in a study of T cells in Graves' hyperthyroidism and ophthalmopathy. The TCR beta CDR3 regions underwent amplification using RNA transcripts as the source. Using the HTBI primer set, a first-round RT-PCR was run on the TCR CDR3. From the multiplex PCR reads, TCRdb called clonotypes with MiXCR, one entry per CDR3 protein. The sample shows approximately 600,000 distinct CDR3 sequences, around 20% of them seen only once. Source material: blood. All receptors come from a man aged 25 to 40 with Graves' ophthalmopathy.

This clonotype was observed a few times. The chain joins TRBV10-3 to TRBJ2-3; 11 bases are shared with TRBD2. The trim removed 5 bases at V and 5 bases at J, leaving 6 bases unmatched. Looked up from germline, CDR1 is ENHRY and CDR2 is SYGVKD. The CDR3 consists of 15 residues. The DNA of the CDR3 is TGTGCCATCAGTTTACTAGCGGGAGAAGGAGATACGCAGTATTTT. Residues: CAISLLAGEGDTQYF.

V gene TRBV7-2 combines with J gene TRBJ1-5; D uncertain. Germline CDR1 is SGHTA and CDR2 is FQGNSA. Trimming took off 5 bases at V and 7 bases at J, with 12 bases between the two ends. CDR3 length equals 13 residues. CDR3 region: CASSLMDEQPQHF. The CDR3 DNA sequence: TGTGCCAGCAGCCTTATGGACGAACAGCCCCAGCATTTT.

This clonotype showed up just a few times. This chain links TRBV11-2 with TRBJ2-3, with 10 bases fitting TRBD2. The V segment lost 4 bases and the J segment 2 bases; nucleotides outside the gene matches: 6. The germline V gene has CDR1 SGHAT and CDR2 FQNNGV. The CDR3 has 16 residues. The CDR3 reads CASSSTGTSATDTQYF. The CDR3 DNA reads TGTGCCAGCAGCTCCACAGGGACTAGCGCCACAGATACGCAGTATTTT. Filled out from reference TRBV11-2 and TRBJ2-3, the complete variable domain reads EAGVAQSPRYKIIEKRQSVAFWCNPISGHATLYWYQQILGQGPKLLIQFQNNGVVDDSQLPKDRFSAERLKGVDSTLKIQPAKLEDSAVYLCASSSTGTSATDTQYFGPGTRLTVL.

The chain recombines TRBV6-2 or TRBV6-3 with TRBJ1-5; D is unclear. Trimming left V 0 bases short and J 3 bases short, with 9 bases between. The CDR3 is 15 residues long. CDR1 and CDR2 (germline): MNHEY, SVGEGT. The CDR3 region is CASSYSMSNNQPQHF. DNA of the CDR3: TGTGCCAGCAGTTACTCGATGTCGAACAATCAGCCCCAGCATTTT.

The V gene is TRBV6-1, the J gene TRBJ1-4; D not resolved. Germline CDR1 and CDR2: MNHNS and SASEGT. With 5 bases removed from V and 8 bases from J, the gap between germline ends came to 15 bases. CDR3 length equals 14 residues. CDR3 in amino acids: CASSNRALREKLFF. CDR3 in DNA: TGTGCCAGCAGTAACAGAGCCTTAAGGGAAAAACTGTTTTTT.

This clonotype was observed many times. The chain has TRBV18 and TRBJ2-1, with 11 positions matching TRBD2. Germline CDR1 KGHSH, CDR2 LQKENI. The CDR3 length is 17 residues. J was trimmed by 0 bases and V by 4 bases; bases with no gene match: 5. As DNA, the CDR3 is TGTGCCAGCTCACGGGGACTAGCGGCCATCTCCTACAATGAGCAGTTCTTC. Translating it yields CASSRGLAAISYNEQFF. Combining the CDR3 with reference TRBV18 and TRBJ2-1 gives the whole variable domain NAGVMQNPRHLVRRRGQEARLRCSPMKGHSHVYWYRQLPEEGLKFMVYLQKENIIDESGMPKERFSAEFPKEGPSILRIQQVVRGDSAAYFCASSRGLAAISYNEQFFGPGTRLTVL.

This clonotype has just a few counts. The chain carries TRBV7-3 and TRBJ2-3; 7 bases map to TRBD2. The CDR3 loop spans 15 amino acids. The V gene's germline CDR1 is SGHTA and CDR2 FQGTGA. J was trimmed by 1 base and V by 3 bases; bases with no gene match: 4. The CDR3 DNA reads TGTGCCAGCAGCTTCCAAGCGGGGCGCACAGATACGCAGTATTTT. It yields the protein CASSFQAGRTDTQYF.

This clonotype was found a few times. This chain joins TRBV6-1 and TRBJ1-5, with D possibly being TRBD1 (6 bases). V lost 7 bases and J 3 bases, leaving 16 bases between the germline ends. This CDR3 is 15 amino acids long. Per germline, CDR1 MNHNS and CDR2 SASEGT. The CDR3 protein is CASTTYRGSNQPQHF. Written as DNA, the CDR3 is TGTGCCAGCACCACTTATAGGGGGTCCAATCAGCCCCAGCATTTT.

The V gene is TRBV4-2, the J gene TRBJ2-7; the D is unclear. CDR3 length: 14 amino acids. CDR1 and CDR2 from the germline V gene are LGHNA and YNFKEQ. V dropped 8 bases and J dropped 0 bases, with 14 bases sitting between them. CDR3 loop: CASSTARSSYEQYF. For the CDR3, the DNA is TGTGCCAGCTCGACCGCCAGGAGCTCCTACGAGCAGTACTTC.

This clonotype showed up just a few times. V is TRBV5-1 and J is TRBJ1-1; D unclear. There are 13 residues in the CDR3. V was shortened by 5 bases and J by 6 bases, with 14 bases between the two germline ends. The germline V gene encodes CDR1 SGHRS and CDR2 YFSETQ. CDR3 DNA: TGCGCCAGCAGGGGAGCCGTAGGCCCTGAAGCTTTCTTT. This codes for CASRGAVGPEAFF. The full variable domain, with the rest looked up from reference TRBV5-1 and TRBJ1-1, is KAGVTQTPRYLIKTRGQQVTLSCSPISGHRSVSWYQQTPGQGLQFLFEYFSETQRNKGNFPGRFSGRQFSNSRSEMNVSTLELGDSALYLCASRGAVGPEAFFGQGTRLTVV.

This clonotype was seen a few times. The chain employs TRBV4-3 and TRBJ1-6; the D is unclear. Germline V gene data show CDR1 as LGHNA and CDR2 as YSLEER. This CDR3 spans 16 amino acids. V gave up 0 bases and J gave up 0 bases, with 6 bases separating them. The CDR3 bases are TGCGCCAGCAGCCAAGATGTGGGCTCCTATAATTCACCCCTCCACTTT. This encodes CASSQDVGSYNSPLHF.

The rearrangement joins TRBV6-1 to TRBJ1-6; D gene unclear. The germline CDR1 and CDR2 sequences are MNHNS and SASEGT. V lost 6 bases and J lost 8, with 11 bases in between. This CDR3 has 13 amino acids. The CDR3 nucleotides read TGTGCCAGCAGCCCATCCCCACATTCACCCCTCCACTTT. Its protein is CASSPSPHSPLHF.

The chain recombines TRBV20-1 with TRBJ1-6, with 9 bases lining up with TRBD1. The CDR3 is made up of 13 amino acids. Germline V CDR1 and CDR2: DFQATT, SNEGSKA (reference sequence). The V gene end was trimmed by 5 bases and the J gene end by 9 bases; junction bases not matched to a gene: 5. CDR3 nucleotide sequence: TGCAGTGCTGGGACAGGGAGGAGTTCACCCCTCCACTTT. Residues: CSAGTGRSSPLHF.

The chain uses TRBV19 and TRBJ2-7, with 7 bases fitting TRBD1. Germline V gene lookup returns CDR1 LNHDA and CDR2 SQIVND (reference sequence). The CDR3 extends over 16 amino acids. V shed 4 bases and J 5 bases; nucleotides not matched to a gene: 14. CDR3 in DNA: TGTGCCAGTAGTACAACTCGACAGGGCGCACTCAACGAGCAGTACTTC. It yields the protein CASSTTRQGALNEQYF.

The table lists this clonotype with a few counts. The chain recombines TRBV15 with TRBJ2-7; 7 nucleotides match TRBD1. With V trimmed by 1 base and J by 3 bases, 3 bases remained unmatched. CDR1 LNHNV and CDR2 YYDKDF come from the germline V gene (reference sequence). CDR3 length: 14 residues. The chain's CDR3 is CATSRVRQGYEQYF. CDR3 nucleotide sequence: TGTGCCACCAGCAGAGTCCGACAGGGCTACGAGCAGTACTTC.

The V call is TRBV7-6, the J call TRBJ2-1; D is perhaps TRBD2 (7 bases). There are 13 residues in the CDR3. CDR1 and CDR2 from the germline V gene are SGHVS and FNYEAQ. V gave up 8 bases and J gave up 11 bases, with 19 bases separating them. Written as DNA, the CDR3 is TGTGCCAGCGGCTGGGGGGGCAGATCGCAGCAGTTCTTC. It is translated as CASGWGGRSQQFF.

On this clonotype itself: As the CDR3 is not closed by the conserved phenylalanine or tryptophan, this likely results from a read error. V usage is TRBV2 and J usage is TRBJ1-5; possible D gene TRBD1, 5 bases. V was cut by 6 bases and J by 0 bases, with 9 bases left in between. The CDR3 runs 14 residues. The V gene's germline CDR1 is SNHLY and CDR2 FYNNEI. The CDR3 DNA follows: TGTGCCAGCAGGGGGGGGTATAGCAATCAGCCCCAGCATCTT. Translated: CASRGGYSNQPQHL.